The present entry profiles one T cell receptor (beta chain) with its context. Its antigen is as yet unknown. PCR was performed a second time for about 6 to 11 cycles using a sample-barcoded 5' primer and a J-beta primer mix. TCRdb reprocessed the 5' RACE reads with MiXCR, giving one entry per CDR3 protein. The sample lists some 800,000 distinct CDR3 sequences, under 45% occurring once. This specimen belongs to a study of blood T cells in healthy people across ages. Whole-study findings and limits: Strongly correlated with naive T cell percentage was TCR beta diversity.

The CDR3 loop spans 15 amino acids. Germline V gene lookup returns CDR1 SEHNR and CDR2 FQNEAQ (reference sequence). V lost 5 bases and J lost 2; bases outside the gene matches: 2. This clonotype originated in a man aged 55-75 years in good health. The sequenced sample was blood. The rearrangement joins TRBV7-9 to TRBJ2-6, with TRBD1 matching 8 bases. CDR3 region: CASSDRGPGANVLTF. CDR3 sequence (DNA): TGTGCCAGCAGCGACAGGGGACCTGGGGCCAACGTCCTGACTTTC.